One and the same sample provided the 9 T cell receptor beta chains below, sequenced in a study of blood T cell repertoires in COVID-19. Here immunoSEQ multiplex PCR was the method, and the copy in TCRdb shows in-frame clones only, minus some. The top ten clones hold 3% to 4% of a sample with about 51,000 clones, approximately 90% of them seen once. Sequenced: peripheral blood. All receptors derive from a middle-aged man with acute or convalescent COVID-19.

V is TRBV19 and J is TRBJ1-1; D is ambiguous. Germline loops: CDR1 LNHDA, CDR2 SQIVND (reference sequence). Trimming removed 11 bases at V and 1 base at J, with 11 bases between. The CDR3 covers 12 residues. In nucleotides, the CDR3 is TGTGCCCGAGGACTGAAGAACACTGAAGCTTTCTTT. This encodes CARGLKNTEAFF.

V usage is TRBV3-1 (or the pseudogene TRBV3-2) and J usage is TRBJ1-2, with 7 nucleotides matching TRBD1. This CDR3 has 15 amino acids. Germline CDR1 and CDR2: LGHDT and YNNKEL (reference sequence). V dropped 4 bases and J dropped 7; count of bases not matched to a gene: 12. The CDR3 region is CASSRRGEGAPGYTF. The CDR3 coding sequence is TGTGCCAGCAGCCGCCGAGGAGAGGGGGCGCCTGGCTACACCTTC.

The rearrangement links TRBV19 to TRBJ2-2; a weak D match, TRBD1 (5 bases). Germline-derived CDR1 and CDR2 are LNHDA and SQIVND (reference sequence). This CDR3 is built from 13 residues. V was pared by 6 bases and J by 4 bases, with 9 bases between. The chain's CDR3 is CASSAGITGELFF. The CDR3 DNA reads as TGTGCCAGTAGCGCAGGGATCACCGGGGAGCTGTTTTTT.

This chain uses TRBV19 with TRBJ1-5; TRBD1 matches 7 bases. The CDR3 consists of 14 residues. Per germline, CDR1 LNHDA and CDR2 SQIVND (reference sequence). J lost 5 bases, V lost 1 base, and 2 bases had no gene match. The CDR3 DNA reads as TGTGCCAGTAGTATAGTAAGGGGGCATCAGCCCCAGCATTTT. Its protein product is CASSIVRGHQPQHF.

In DNA, the CDR3 is TGTGCCAGCAGTTTAACTAGCGGGGGTTTCACAGATACGCAGTATTTT. Protein product: CASSLTSGGFTDTQYF. The chain links TRBV27 to TRBJ2-3; 11 positions agree with TRBD2. Germline loops: CDR1 MNHEY, CDR2 SMNVEV (reference sequence). V lost 2 bases, J lost 2 bases, and 3 bases stayed unmatched. The CDR3 covers 16 residues.

The chain links TRBV9 to TRBJ1-1, with D possibly matching TRBD1 (6 bases). This CDR3 contains 14 residues. CDR1 is SGDLS and CDR2 is YYNGEE in the germline V gene. Trimming took off 5 bases at V and 6 bases at J, with 17 bases between the two ends. CDR3 coding DNA: TGTGCCAGCAGTTCGATGGACAGTAACGCTGAAGCTTTCTTT. Translating it yields CASSSMDSNAEAFF.

This chain connects TRBV7-6 to TRBJ2-7, with 8 bases matching TRBD1. Trimming at V came to 5 bases and at J to 0 bases, leaving 6 bases not matched to a gene. The CDR3 has 15 residues. Looked up from germline, CDR1 is SGHVS and CDR2 is FNYEAQ. The CDR3 nucleotides read TGTGCCAGCAGCCCGGGACAGGCGAGCTCCTACGAGCAGTACTTC. Its translation is CASSPGQASSYEQYF.

This sequence joins TRBV18 and TRBJ1-2, with TRBD1 matching over 11 bases. CDR3 length: 15 amino acids. With V trimmed by 3 bases and J by 7 bases, 7 bases remained unmatched. The germline V gene encodes CDR1 KGHSH and CDR2 LQKENI. CDR3 in DNA: TGTGCCAGCTCACCTTTGGGACAGGGGGAATCTGGCTACACCTTC. Protein sequence: CASSPLGQGESGYTF.

The gene calls are TRBV6-5 and TRBJ1-5, with D tentatively TRBD1 (5 bases). V gave up 7 bases and J gave up 5 bases, with 12 bases separating them. In germline, CDR1 is MNHEY, CDR2 SVGAGI. There are 13 residues in the CDR3. CDR3 sequence: CASNQGRDQPQHF. The DNA for the CDR3 is TGTGCCAGCAACCAGGGTAGAGATCAGCCCCAGCATTTT.